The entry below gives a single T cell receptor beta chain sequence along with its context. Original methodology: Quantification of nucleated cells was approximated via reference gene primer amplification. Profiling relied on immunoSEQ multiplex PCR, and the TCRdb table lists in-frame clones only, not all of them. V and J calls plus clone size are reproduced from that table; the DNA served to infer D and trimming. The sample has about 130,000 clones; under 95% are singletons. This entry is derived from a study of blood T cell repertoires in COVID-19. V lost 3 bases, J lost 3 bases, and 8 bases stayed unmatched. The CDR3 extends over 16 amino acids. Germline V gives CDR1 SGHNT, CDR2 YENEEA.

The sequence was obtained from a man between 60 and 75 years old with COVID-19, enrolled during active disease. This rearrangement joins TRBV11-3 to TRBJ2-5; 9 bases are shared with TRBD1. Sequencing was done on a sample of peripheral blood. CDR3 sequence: CASSFATGGIEETQYF. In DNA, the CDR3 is TGTGCCAGCAGCTTTGCGACAGGGGGTATCGAAGAGACCCAGTACTTC. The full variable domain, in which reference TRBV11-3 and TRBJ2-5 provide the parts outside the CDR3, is EAGVVQSPRYKIIEKKQPVAFWCNPISGHNTLYWYLQNLGQGPELLIRYENEEAVDDSQLPKDRFSAERLKGVDSTLKIQPAELGDSAVYLCASSFATGGIEETQYFGPGTRLLVL.